Each of the 11 T cell receptor beta chains below was sequenced from the same sample in a study of blood T cell repertoires in COVID-19. Data came from immunoSEQ multiplex PCR; TCRdb stores just in-frame clones and leaves some out. There are about 370,000 clones in the sample; more than 80% occur only once, and 1% lies in the top ten. The material sequenced was PBMCs or T cells enriched from blood (not recorded which). The receptors stem from a man aged 18-30 years who had recovered from COVID-19.

This sequence joins TRBV4-1 and TRBJ2-7; D might be TRBD2 (6 bases). The germline gives CDR1 MGHRA, CDR2 YSYEKL. V was pared by 3 bases and J by 2 bases, with 14 bases between. There are 15 residues in the CDR3. CDR3 coding DNA: TGCGCCAGCAGCCACCAACAGTCGGGGGCCTACGAGCAGTACTTC. It specifies CASSHQQSGAYEQYF.

The chain couples TRBV10-1 to TRBJ2-7; 11 bases agree with TRBD2. The CDR3 length is 16 residues. The V gene end was trimmed by 2 bases and the J gene end by 4 bases; junction bases not matched to a gene: 7. The germline CDR1 and CDR2 sequences are WNHNN and SYGVQD (reference sequence). The CDR3 protein is CASSEQLAGGRYEQYF. CDR3 nucleotide sequence: TGCGCCAGCAGTGAGCAGCTAGCGGGAGGACGGTACGAGCAGTACTTC.

The chain recombines TRBV3-1 (or the pseudogene TRBV3-2) with TRBJ2-3, with 14 bases matching TRBD2. The CDR3 extends over 18 amino acids. V lost 3 bases, J lost 0 bases, and 5 bases stayed unmatched. The V gene's germline CDR1 is LGHDT and CDR2 YNNKEL (reference sequence). The CDR3: CASSHSGTSGGSTDTQYF. The CDR3, as DNA: TGTGCCAGCAGCCACTCCGGGACTAGCGGGGGTAGCACAGATACGCAGTATTTT.

In nucleotides, the CDR3 is TGTGCCAGCAGCTCAAGACCCGTAGGAGCTCGTTACGAGCAGTACTTC. Its protein is CASSSRPVGARYEQYF. The chain employs TRBV27 and TRBJ2-7; D unclear. CDR3 length equals 16 residues. V was trimmed by 6 bases and J by 4 bases, leaving 22 bases between them. Germline V CDR1 and CDR2: MNHEY, SMNVEV (reference sequence).

This clone was seen a single time. This chain connects TRBV28 to TRBJ2-5, with a weak D call TRBD2 (6 bases). In germline, CDR1 is MDHEN, CDR2 SYDVKM. This CDR3 region has 13 residues. V was clipped by 4 bases and J by 4 bases, with 10 bases between them. The DNA of the CDR3 is TGTGCCAGCAGTTGGGGGAGGCGAGAGACCCAGTACTTC. It codes for CASSWGRRETQYF.

The chain uses TRBV5-1 and TRBJ2-3, with 9 bases identical to TRBD1. CDR3 length equals 14 residues. Trimming removed 6 bases from V and 4 bases from J; junction bases left unmatched: 6. Germline CDR1 SGHRS, CDR2 YFSETQ. The CDR3 bases are TGCGCCAGCAAAAACAGGGGGCAGTCAGATACGCAGTATTTT. This translates into CASKNRGQSDTQYF.

This clone is classed as medium-sized. The chain recombines TRBV6-5 with TRBJ2-7, with 12 bases lining up with TRBD2. With 0 bases clipped from V and 4 bases from J, the junction kept 1 base outside the gene matches. CDR3 length equals 15 residues. Germline CDR1 is MNHEY and CDR2 is SVGAGI. The CDR3 bases are TGTGCCAGCAGTTACTCGACTAGCGGGGGTTACGAGCAGTACTTC. Its protein is CASSYSTSGGYEQYF.

The rearrangement uses TRBV4-1 and TRBJ2-7; 7 bases align to TRBD2. Trimming removed 4 bases from V and 0 bases from J; junction bases left unmatched: 12. This CDR3 has 17 amino acids. From germline, CDR1 is MGHRA and CDR2 YSYEKL. CDR3 nucleotide sequence: TGCGCCAGCAGCCGCACTGGCGGGGGAGGTGACTCCTACGAGCAGTACTTC. This translates into CASSRTGGGGDSYEQYF.

This clone was seen a handful of times. The chain combines TRBV2 with TRBJ1-4; 8 bases map to TRBD1. V lost 5 bases to trimming and J lost 3 bases; unmatched junction nucleotides: 2. This CDR3 has 14 amino acids. Per the germline V gene, CDR1 is SNHLY and CDR2 is FYNNEI. This CDR3 is CASSRTGPNEKLFF. The CDR3 nucleotides read TGTGCCAGCAGTCGGACAGGGCCTAATGAAAAACTGTTTTTT.

This clone showed up just once. The V gene is TRBV13, the J gene TRBJ2-2; D call uncertain. V lost 6 bases to trimming and J lost 3 bases, with 17 bases between them. Germline V lookup: CDR1 PRHDT, CDR2 FYEKMQ (reference sequence). CDR3 length equals 16 residues. CDR3 nucleotide sequence: TGTGCCAGCAGAATGGAGTACCGCGGTGACACCGGGGAGCTGTTTTTT. This translates into CASRMEYRGDTGELFF.

This clone was recorded only once. The V call is TRBV3-1 (or the pseudogene TRBV3-2), the J call TRBJ2-2; no firm D call. V was clipped by 4 bases and J by 2 bases, with 5 bases between them. The CDR3 spans 13 residues. Germline V CDR1 and CDR2: LGHDT, YNNKEL (reference sequence). The CDR3 protein is CASSPPNTGELFF. CDR3 DNA sequence: TGTGCCAGCAGCCCCCCTAACACCGGGGAGCTGTTTTTT.